Detailed here is one T cell receptor beta chain. The length of the CDR3 is 14 residues. V dropped 4 bases and J dropped 4 bases, with 13 bases sitting between them. Germline CDR1 and CDR2: SGHAT and FQNNGV. An amount of RNA that ranged from 0.5 to 1 ug was reverse transcribed with random hexamers. TCRdb passed the immunoSEQ multiplex PCR reads through MiXCR, listing each CDR3 protein once. The sample has about 200,000 distinct CDR3 sequences, approximately 95% seen once; the top ten hold approximately 0.1%. This specimen comes from a study of CD8 T cells in Susac syndrome. The chain couples TRBV11-2 to TRBJ1-1; no definite D call. This receptor was taken from a human donor in good health. Sequencing was carried out using CD4+ T cells from PBMCs. In DNA form, the CDR3 reads TGTGCCAGCAGCTCACCCGCTCGAGCCACTGAAGCTTTCTTT. This gives the protein CASSSPARATEAFF. The full variable domain, with the rest looked up from reference TRBV11-2 and TRBJ1-1, is EAGVAQSPRYKIIEKRQSVAFWCNPISGHATLYWYQQILGQGPKLLIQFQNNGVVDDSQLPKDRFSAERLKGVDSTLKIQPAKLEDSAVYLCASSSPARATEAFFGQGTRLTVV.